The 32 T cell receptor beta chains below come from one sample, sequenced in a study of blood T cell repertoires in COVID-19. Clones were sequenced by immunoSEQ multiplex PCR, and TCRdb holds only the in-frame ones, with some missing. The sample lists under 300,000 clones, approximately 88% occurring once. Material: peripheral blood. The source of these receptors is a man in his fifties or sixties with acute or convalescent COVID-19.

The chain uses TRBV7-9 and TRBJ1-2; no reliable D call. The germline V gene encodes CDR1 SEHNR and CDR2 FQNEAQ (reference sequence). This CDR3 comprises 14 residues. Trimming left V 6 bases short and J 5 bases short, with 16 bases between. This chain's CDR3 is CASSPPGSLYGYTF. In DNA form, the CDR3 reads TGTGCCAGCAGTCCCCCGGGATCCTTATATGGCTACACCTTC.

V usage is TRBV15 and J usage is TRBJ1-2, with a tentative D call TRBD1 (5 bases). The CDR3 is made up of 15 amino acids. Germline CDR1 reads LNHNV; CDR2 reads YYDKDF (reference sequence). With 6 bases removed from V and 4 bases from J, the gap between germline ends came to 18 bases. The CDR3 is CATSLQGGGSYGYTF. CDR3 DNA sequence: TGTGCCACCAGTCTTCAAGGCGGGGGTAGCTATGGCTACACCTTC. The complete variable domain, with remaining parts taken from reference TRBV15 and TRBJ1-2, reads DAMVIQNPRYQVTQFGKPVTLSCSQTLNHNVMYWYQQKSSQAPKLLFHYYDKDFNNEADTPDNFQSRRPNTSFCFLDIRSPGLGDTAMYLCATSLQGGGSYGYTFGSGTRLTVV.

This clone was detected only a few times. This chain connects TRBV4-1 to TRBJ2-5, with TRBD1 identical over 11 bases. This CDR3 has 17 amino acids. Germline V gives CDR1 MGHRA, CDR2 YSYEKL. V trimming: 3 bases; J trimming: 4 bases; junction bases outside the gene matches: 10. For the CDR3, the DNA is TGCGCCAGCAGCCAGGCCTCTGGACAGGGGGCGGGAGAGACCCAGTACTTC. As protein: CASSQASGQGAGETQYF.

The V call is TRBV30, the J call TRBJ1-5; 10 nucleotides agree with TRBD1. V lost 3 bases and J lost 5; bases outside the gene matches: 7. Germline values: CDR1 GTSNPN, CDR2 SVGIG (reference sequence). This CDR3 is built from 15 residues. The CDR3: CAWRSADRGHQPQHF. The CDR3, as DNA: TGTGCCTGGAGGTCGGCCGACAGGGGGCATCAGCCCCAGCATTTT.

Written as DNA, the CDR3 is TGTGCCAGCTCACCCCGGGGACAGGGAAACATTCAGTACTTC. Translated: CASSPRGQGNIQYF. This rearrangement joins TRBV18 to TRBJ2-4, with 9 bases identical to TRBD1. The CDR3 covers 14 residues. CDR1 is KGHSH and CDR2 is LQKENI in the germline V gene. V lost 3 bases and J lost 6; bases outside the gene matches: 3.

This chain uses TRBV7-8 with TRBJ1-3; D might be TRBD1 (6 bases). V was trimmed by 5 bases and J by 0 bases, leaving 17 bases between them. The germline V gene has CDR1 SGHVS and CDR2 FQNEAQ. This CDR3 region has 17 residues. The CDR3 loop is CASSPEQGAPSGNTIYF. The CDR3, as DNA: TGTGCCAGCAGCCCCGAACAGGGAGCTCCCTCTGGAAACACCATATATTTT.

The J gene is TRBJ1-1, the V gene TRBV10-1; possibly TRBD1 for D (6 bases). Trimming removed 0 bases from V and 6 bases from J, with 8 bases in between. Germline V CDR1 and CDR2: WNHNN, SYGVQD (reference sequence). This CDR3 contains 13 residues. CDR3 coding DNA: TGCGCCAGCAGTGAGTCCGGGACACCTGAAGCTTTCTTT. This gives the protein CASSESGTPEAFF.

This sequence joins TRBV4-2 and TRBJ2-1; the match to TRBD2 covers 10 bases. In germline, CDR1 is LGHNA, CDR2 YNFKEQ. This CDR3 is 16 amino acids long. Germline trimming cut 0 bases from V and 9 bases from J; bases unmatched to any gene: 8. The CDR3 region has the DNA TGTGCCAGCAGCCAAGAATGGCCTAGCGGGGGAATTGAGCAGTTCTTC. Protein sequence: CASSQEWPSGGIEQFF.

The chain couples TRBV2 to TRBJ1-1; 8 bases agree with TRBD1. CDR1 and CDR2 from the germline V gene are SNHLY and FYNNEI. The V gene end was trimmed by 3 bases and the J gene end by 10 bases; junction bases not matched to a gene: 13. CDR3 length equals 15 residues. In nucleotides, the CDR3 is TGTGCCAGCAGTGAGTCTGTACAGGGGGGAGCGGTAGCTTTCTTT. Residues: CASSESVQGGAVAFF.

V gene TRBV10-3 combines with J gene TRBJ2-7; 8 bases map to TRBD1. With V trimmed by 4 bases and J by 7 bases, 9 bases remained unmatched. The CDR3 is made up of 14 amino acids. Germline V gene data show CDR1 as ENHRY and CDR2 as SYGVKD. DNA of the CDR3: TGTGCCATCAGTGTAGGGCAGGGGGCTGGGGAGCAGTACTTC. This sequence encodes CAISVGQGAGEQYF.

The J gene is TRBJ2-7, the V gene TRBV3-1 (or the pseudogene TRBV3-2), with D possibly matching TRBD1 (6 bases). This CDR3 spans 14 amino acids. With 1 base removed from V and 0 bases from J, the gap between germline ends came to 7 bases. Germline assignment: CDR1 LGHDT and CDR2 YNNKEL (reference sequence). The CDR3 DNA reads TGTGCCAGCAGCCAAGGGACAGACTCCTACGAGCAGTACTTC. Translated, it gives CASSQGTDSYEQYF.

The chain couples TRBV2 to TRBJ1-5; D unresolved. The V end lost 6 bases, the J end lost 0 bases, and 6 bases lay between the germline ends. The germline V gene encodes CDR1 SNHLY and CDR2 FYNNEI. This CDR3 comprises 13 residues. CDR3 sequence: CASRRYSNQPQHF. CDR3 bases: TGTGCCAGCAGGCGTTATAGCAATCAGCCCCAGCATTTT.

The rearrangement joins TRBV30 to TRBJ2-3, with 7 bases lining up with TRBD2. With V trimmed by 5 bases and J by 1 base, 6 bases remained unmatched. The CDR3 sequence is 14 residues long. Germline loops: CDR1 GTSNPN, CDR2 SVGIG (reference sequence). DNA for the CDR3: TGTGCCTGGGAGGGGAGGGTTGGCACAGATACGCAGTATTTT. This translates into CAWEGRVGTDTQYF.

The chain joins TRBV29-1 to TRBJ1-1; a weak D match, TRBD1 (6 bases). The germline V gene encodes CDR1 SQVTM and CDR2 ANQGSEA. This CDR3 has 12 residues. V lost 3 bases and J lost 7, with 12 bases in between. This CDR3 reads CSVDGGTNEAFF. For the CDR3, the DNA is TGCAGCGTTGATGGGGGCACCAATGAAGCTTTCTTT.

CDR3 sequence reads: CASSLGSQGATSPLHF. The DNA for the CDR3 is TGTGCCAGCAGCTTAGGGAGCCAGGGGGCAACTTCACCCCTCCACTTT. The chain joins TRBV7-6 to TRBJ1-6, with 8 positions matching TRBD1. Trimming removed 1 base from V and 9 bases from J; junction bases left unmatched: 8. The germline CDR1 and CDR2 sequences are SGHVS and FNYEAQ. The CDR3 sequence is 16 residues long. The full variable domain, rest sourced from reference TRBV7-6 and TRBJ1-6, is GAGVSQSPRYKVTKRGQDVALRCDPISGHVSLYWYRQALGQGPEFLTYFNYEAQQDKSGLPNDRFSAERPEGSISTLTIQRTEQRDSAMYRCASSLGSQGATSPLHFGNGTRLTVT.

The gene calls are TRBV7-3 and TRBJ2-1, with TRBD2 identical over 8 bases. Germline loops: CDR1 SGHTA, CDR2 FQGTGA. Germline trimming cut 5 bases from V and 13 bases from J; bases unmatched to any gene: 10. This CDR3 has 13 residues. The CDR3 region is CASSPGGAVYQFF. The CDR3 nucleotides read TGTGCCAGCAGCCCCGGGGGGGCAGTATACCAGTTCTTC.

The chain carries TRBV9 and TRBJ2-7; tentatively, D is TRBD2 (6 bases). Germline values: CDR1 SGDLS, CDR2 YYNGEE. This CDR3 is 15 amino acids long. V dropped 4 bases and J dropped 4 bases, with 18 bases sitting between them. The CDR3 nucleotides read TGTGCCAGCAGCATCGGAGGGACGGATGTTTACGAGCAGTACTTC. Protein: CASSIGGTDVYEQYF. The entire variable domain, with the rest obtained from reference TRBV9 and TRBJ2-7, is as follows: DSGVTQTPKHLITATGQRVTLRCSPRSGDLSVYWYQQSLDQGLQFLIQYYNGEERAKGNILERFSAQQFPDLHSELNLSSLELGDSALYFCASSIGGTDVYEQYFGPGTRLTVT.

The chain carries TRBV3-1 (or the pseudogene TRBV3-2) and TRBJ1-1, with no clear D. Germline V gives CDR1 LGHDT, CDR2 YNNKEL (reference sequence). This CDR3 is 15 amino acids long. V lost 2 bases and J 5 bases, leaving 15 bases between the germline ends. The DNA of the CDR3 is TGTGCCAGCAGCCAACGGGTAGCTAGGCGAACTGAAGCTTTCTTT. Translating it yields CASSQRVARRTEAFF.

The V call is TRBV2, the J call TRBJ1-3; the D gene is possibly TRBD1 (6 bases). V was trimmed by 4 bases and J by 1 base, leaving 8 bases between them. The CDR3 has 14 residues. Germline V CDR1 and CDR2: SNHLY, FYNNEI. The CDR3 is CASSVGQSGNTIYF. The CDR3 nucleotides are TGTGCCAGCAGTGTCGGACAGTCTGGAAACACCATATATTTT.

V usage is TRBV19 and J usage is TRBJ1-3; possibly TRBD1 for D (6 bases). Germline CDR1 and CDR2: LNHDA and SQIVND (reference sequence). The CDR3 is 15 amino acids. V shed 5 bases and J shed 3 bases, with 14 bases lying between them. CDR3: CASSPLDSFGNTIYF. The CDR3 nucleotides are TGTGCCAGTAGTCCCCTGGACAGTTTTGGAAACACCATATATTTT.

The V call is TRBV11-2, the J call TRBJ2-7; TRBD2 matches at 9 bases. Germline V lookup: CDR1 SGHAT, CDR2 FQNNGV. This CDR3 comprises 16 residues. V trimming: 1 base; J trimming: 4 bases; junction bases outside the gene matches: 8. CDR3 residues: CASSLVSGGLLYEQYF. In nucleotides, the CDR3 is TGTGCCAGCAGCTTAGTTAGCGGGGGACTTTTATACGAGCAGTACTTC.

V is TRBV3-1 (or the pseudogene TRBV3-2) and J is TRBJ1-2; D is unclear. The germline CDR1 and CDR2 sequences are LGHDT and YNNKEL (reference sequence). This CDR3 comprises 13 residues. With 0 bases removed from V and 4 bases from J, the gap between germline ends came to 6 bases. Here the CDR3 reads CASSQEWAYGYTF. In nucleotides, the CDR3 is TGTGCCAGCAGCCAAGAGTGGGCCTATGGCTACACCTTC.

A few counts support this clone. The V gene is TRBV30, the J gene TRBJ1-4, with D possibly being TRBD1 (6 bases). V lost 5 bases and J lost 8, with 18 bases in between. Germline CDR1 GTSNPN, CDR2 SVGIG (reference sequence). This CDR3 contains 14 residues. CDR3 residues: CAWARKGGDEKLFF. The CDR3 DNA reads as TGTGCCTGGGCTCGTAAAGGGGGGGACGAAAAACTGTTTTTT. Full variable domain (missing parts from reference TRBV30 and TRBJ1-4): SQTIHQWPATLVQPVGSPLSLECTVEGTSNPNLYWYRQAAGRGLQLLFYSVGIGQISSEVPQNLSASRPQDRQFILSSKKLLLSDSGFYLCAWARKGGDEKLFFGSGTQLSVL.

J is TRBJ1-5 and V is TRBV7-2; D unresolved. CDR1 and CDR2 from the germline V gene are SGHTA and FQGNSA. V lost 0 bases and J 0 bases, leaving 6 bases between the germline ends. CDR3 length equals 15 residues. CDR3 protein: CASSLASYSNQPQHF. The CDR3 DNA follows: TGTGCCAGCAGCTTAGCCTCTTATAGCAATCAGCCCCAGCATTTT.

The CDR3, as DNA: TGTGCCAGCTCACCACCATATAACAGGGGACCTGAGCAGTACTTC. This encodes CASSPPYNRGPEQYF. The rearrangement joins TRBV18 to TRBJ2-7; 7 positions agree with TRBD1. The CDR3 length is 15 residues. Trimming removed 0 bases from V and 7 bases from J; junction bases left unmatched: 9. Germline V gene sequence: CDR1 KGHSH, CDR2 LQKENI.

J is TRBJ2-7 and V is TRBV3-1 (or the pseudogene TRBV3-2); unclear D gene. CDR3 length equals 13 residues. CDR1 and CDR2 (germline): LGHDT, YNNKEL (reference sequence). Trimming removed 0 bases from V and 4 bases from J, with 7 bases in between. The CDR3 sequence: CASSQDKFYEQYF. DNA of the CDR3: TGTGCCAGCAGCCAAGATAAATTTTACGAGCAGTACTTC.

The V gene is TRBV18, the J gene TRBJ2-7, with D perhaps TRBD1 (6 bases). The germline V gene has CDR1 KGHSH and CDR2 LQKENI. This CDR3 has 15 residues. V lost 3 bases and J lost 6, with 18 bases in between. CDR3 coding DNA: TGTGCCAGCTCACCCCCGGGACAAAGGAGTGGCGAGCAGTACTTC. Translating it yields CASSPPGQRSGEQYF.

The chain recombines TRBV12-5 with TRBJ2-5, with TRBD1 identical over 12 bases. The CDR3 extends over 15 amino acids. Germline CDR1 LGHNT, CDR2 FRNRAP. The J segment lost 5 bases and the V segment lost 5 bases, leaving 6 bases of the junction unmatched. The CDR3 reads CASGAGTGGAETQYF. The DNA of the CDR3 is TGTGCTAGTGGTGCCGGGACAGGGGGCGCGGAGACCCAGTACTTC.

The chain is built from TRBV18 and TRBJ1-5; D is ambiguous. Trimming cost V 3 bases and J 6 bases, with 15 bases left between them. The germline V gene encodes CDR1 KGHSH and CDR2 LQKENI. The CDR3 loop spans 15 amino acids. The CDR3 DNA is TGTGCCAGCTCACCCACGGCCGGCGGCGGTCAGCCCCAGCATTTT. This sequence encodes CASSPTAGGGQPQHF.

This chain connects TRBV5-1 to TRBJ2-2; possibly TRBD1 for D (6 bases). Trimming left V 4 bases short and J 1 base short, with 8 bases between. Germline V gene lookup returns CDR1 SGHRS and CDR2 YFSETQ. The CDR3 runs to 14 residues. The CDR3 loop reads CASSGGQNTGELFF. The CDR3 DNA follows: TGCGCCAGCAGCGGGGGACAGAACACCGGGGAGCTGTTTTTT. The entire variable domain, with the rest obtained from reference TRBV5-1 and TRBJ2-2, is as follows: KAGVTQTPRYLIKTRGQQVTLSCSPISGHRSVSWYQQTPGQGLQFLFEYFSETQRNKGNFPGRFSGRQFSNSRSEMNVSTLELGDSALYLCASSGGQNTGELFFGEGSRLTVL.

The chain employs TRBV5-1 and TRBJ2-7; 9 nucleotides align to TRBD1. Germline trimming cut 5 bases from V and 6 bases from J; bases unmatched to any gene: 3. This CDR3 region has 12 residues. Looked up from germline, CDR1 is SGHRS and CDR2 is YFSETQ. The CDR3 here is CASSGQGREQYF. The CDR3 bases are TGCGCCAGCAGTGGACAGGGGCGCGAGCAGTACTTC.

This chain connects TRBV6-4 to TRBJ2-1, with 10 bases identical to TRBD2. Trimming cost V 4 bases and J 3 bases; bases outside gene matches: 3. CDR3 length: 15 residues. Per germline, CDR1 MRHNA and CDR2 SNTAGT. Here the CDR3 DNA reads TGTGCCAGCAGTGCCCTAGCGGGGGTCTACAATGAGCAGTTCTTC. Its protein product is CASSALAGVYNEQFF.